The 11 T cell receptor beta chains below all came from one sample that was sequenced in a study of T cell responses to AZD1222 COVID-19 vaccine. The table came from immunoSEQ multiplex PCR; TCRdb's copy has only in-frame clones and leaves some out. The repertoire holds roughly 120,000 clones, with approximately 88% as singletons. The specimen was peripheral blood, collected on day 0 of MenACWY control vaccination. The receptors shown here come from an adult in good health.

This clone was observed a few times. The chain recombines TRBV6-5 with TRBJ1-3, with unresolved D. The V end was cut by 7 bases, the J end by 0 bases, with 7 bases between. The CDR3 contains 13 residues. Germline CDR1 reads MNHEY; CDR2 reads SVGAGI. CDR3 coding DNA: TGTGCCAGCATCTTTAACTCTGGAAACACCATATATTTT. Encoded protein: CASIFNSGNTIYF.

The chain carries TRBV12-3 or TRBV12-4 and TRBJ1-4, with 7 bases identical to TRBD1. The CDR3 sequence is 13 residues long. V lost 5 bases, J lost 10 bases, and 7 bases stayed unmatched. As DNA, the CDR3 is TGTGCCAGCAGTCCACAGGGACAGCCAAAACTGTTTTTT. Translated: CASSPQGQPKLFF.

The V gene is TRBV9, the J gene TRBJ1-4, with D unclear. V was pared by 0 bases and J by 6 bases, with 9 bases between. The CDR3 length is 14 residues. Germline V gives CDR1 SGDLS, CDR2 YYNGEE. CDR3: CASSVGGADEKLFF. The CDR3 region has the DNA TGTGCCAGCAGCGTAGGGGGAGCTGATGAAAAACTGTTTTTT.

The chain joins TRBV11-2 to TRBJ2-2; 9 bases are shared with TRBD2. V was clipped by 0 bases and J by 1 base; unmatched bases: 9. This CDR3 contains 19 residues. From germline, CDR1 is SGHAT and CDR2 FQNNGV. DNA for the CDR3: TGTGCCAGCAGCTTAGATCGAAGGGGACTAGCCTTGAACACCGGGGAGCTGTTTTTT. Its protein product is CASSLDRRGLALNTGELFF.

This sequence joins TRBV6-1 and TRBJ2-1, with TRBD2 matching 8 bases. The CDR3 runs 14 residues. Unmatched junction bases numbered 9, after V lost 8 bases and J lost 6 bases. Germline V CDR1 and CDR2: MNHNS, SASEGT. CDR3 DNA sequence: TGTGCCAGCCGTTCGGGAGGGGACGGCAATGAGCAGTTCTTC. Protein sequence: CASRSGGDGNEQFF.

V usage is TRBV20-1 and J usage is TRBJ2-3; TRBD2 matches at 7 bases. The V gene end was trimmed by 6 bases and the J gene end by 8 bases; junction bases not matched to a gene: 5. This CDR3 contains 11 residues. CDR1 and CDR2 (germline): DFQATT, SNEGSKA (reference sequence). This CDR3 reads CSAPLAVTQYF. The DNA for the CDR3 is TGCAGTGCGCCTCTAGCGGTTACGCAGTATTTT.

The chain joins TRBV4-2 to TRBJ1-5; D unresolved. The CDR3 is 12 residues long. V dropped 1 base and J dropped 7 bases, with 5 bases sitting between them. Per the germline V gene, CDR1 is LGHNA and CDR2 is YNFKEQ. This chain's CDR3 is CASSQGRQPQHF. The DNA for the CDR3 is TGTGCCAGCAGCCAAGGACGACAGCCCCAGCATTTT.

The CDR3 DNA reads TGTGCCAGTAGTACTCTTCAGGGACAGGGGGTTCAGCCCCAGCATTTT. Protein sequence: CASSTLQGQGVQPQHF. The V call is TRBV19, the J call TRBJ1-5, with TRBD1 matching over 11 bases. The V segment lost 4 bases and the J segment 6 bases; nucleotides outside the gene matches: 8. The CDR3 has 16 residues. Germline V CDR1 and CDR2: LNHDA, SQIVND (reference sequence).

This chain joins TRBV9 and TRBJ2-7, with 11 positions matching TRBD2. Trimming took 3 bases from V and 7 from J; bases not matched to a gene: 12. This CDR3 is built from 16 residues. The germline V gene encodes CDR1 SGDLS and CDR2 YYNGEE. CDR3 coding DNA: TGTGCCAGCAGCGCACTTGCACTAGCGGGAGACAATGAGCAGTACTTC. Protein sequence: CASSALALAGDNEQYF.

Comment on this clone: Different DNA sequences within this sample yield the same CDR3. V and J are TRBV5-1 and TRBJ2-7; D gene uncertain. Germline V lookup: CDR1 SGHRS, CDR2 YFSETQ. This CDR3 is 12 amino acids long. Trimming removed 0 bases at V and 3 bases at J, with 4 bases between. The CDR3 DNA reads TGCGCCAGCAGCTTGGAAGGCTACGAGCAGTACTTC. Protein sequence: CASSLEGYEQYF.

V and J are TRBV6-5 and TRBJ2-5; D uncertain. CDR1 and CDR2 from the germline V gene are MNHEY and SVGAGI. Trimming removed 1 base at V and 4 bases at J, with 10 bases between. The CDR3 runs 14 residues. The CDR3 DNA is TGTGCCAGCAGTTACTTGGGTGGTGGAGAGACCCAGTACTTC. It is translated as CASSYLGGGETQYF.